This T cell receptor (beta chain) was identified during a study of blood T cell repertoires in COVID-19. Across the study: Sites across the United States, Italy and Spain contributed samples from acute and convalescent COVID-19. PBMCs, B-cell-depleted T cells, or T cells provided the cDNA or gDNA that made up the material.

This clone was seen more than once but under ten times. Authors' processing steps: Amplification from reference gene primers served as the basis for estimated nucleated cell counts. Libraries were prepared by immunoSEQ multiplex PCR; TCRdb keeps only in-frame clonotypes and omits some of them. That table furnishes V, J and clone size, whereas the DNA furnished D and trimming. The sample lists approximately 470,000 clones, 80% to 90% seen once, with about 3% in the top ten. The clonotype comes from a human donor in a cohort sampled during active COVID-19. Sequenced: peripheral blood.

CDR3: CASSEALGTGGDAYGYTF. The CDR3 coding sequence is TGTGCCAGCAGTGAAGCGCTTGGGACAGGGGGGGATGCCTATGGCTACACCTTC. This rearrangement joins TRBV2 to TRBJ1-2, with 11 bases lining up with TRBD1. CDR3 length equals 18 residues. The V gene end was trimmed by 0 bases and the J gene end by 4 bases; junction bases not matched to a gene: 10. Germline lookup yields CDR1 SNHLY and CDR2 FYNNEI.